Below are 31 T cell receptor beta chains sequenced from a single sample in a study of liver allograft versus peripheral blood T cells. Study summary: The authors compared T cell receptor repertoires in transplanted livers with recipients' peripheral blood repertoires.

In TCRdb, the reads were re-called with MiXCR into one record per CDR3 protein. The repertoire holds 8,900 or so distinct CDR3 sequences, with just over 20% as singletons. These receptors all come from a human patient who had a liver transplant. T cells may partly derive from the graft donor.

This clonotype was detected only a few times. The chain links TRBV28 to TRBJ1-4, with D uncertain. Per germline, CDR1 MDHEN and CDR2 SYDVKM. Trimming shortened V by 7 bases and J by 0 bases, and 9 bases separated the two germline ends. The CDR3 covers 14 residues. CDR3 sequence: CASKKQPTNEKLFF. CDR3 coding DNA: TGTGCCAGCAAAAAACAGCCAACTAATGAAAAACTGTTTTTT.

The chain couples TRBV20-1 to TRBJ1-6; 10 bases agree with TRBD1. Germline assignment: CDR1 DFQATT and CDR2 SNEGSKA (reference sequence). J was trimmed by 7 bases and V by 0 bases; bases with no gene match: 15. CDR3 length: 19 amino acids. In nucleotides, the CDR3 is TGCAGTGCTAGAGATCGCGGGACAGGGGCCCCTCCTCAGAATTCACCCCTCCACTTT. Protein: CSARDRGTGAPPQNSPLHF.

This clonotype was counted only a few times. The chain recombines TRBV6-5 with TRBJ1-3, with 8 positions matching TRBD1. V trimming: 5 bases; J trimming: 0 bases; junction bases outside the gene matches: 9. The length of the CDR3 is 17 residues. The V gene's germline CDR1 is MNHEY and CDR2 SVGAGI. The CDR3 DNA follows: TGTGCCAGCAGTCAGGACAGGGCCTACAACTCTGGAAACACCATATATTTT. This gives the protein CASSQDRAYNSGNTIYF.

The rearrangement uses TRBV19 and TRBJ1-5, with 8 bases that match TRBD1. The germline CDR1 and CDR2 sequences are LNHDA and SQIVND (reference sequence). Germline trimming cut 5 bases from V and 2 bases from J; bases unmatched to any gene: 5. CDR3 size: 15 residues. The CDR3 DNA reads as TGTGCCAGTAGTCCTTTGGACAGGGGCAATCAGCCCCAGCATTTT. This translates into CASSPLDRGNQPQHF.

In the case of this clonotype: A much larger clone lies a single base off, so this may be a read error. The chain joins TRBV6-2 or TRBV6-3 to TRBJ1-1, with no clear D. The CDR3 spans 16 residues. V lost 5 bases and J lost 1, with 17 bases in between. The germline V gene encodes CDR1 MNHEY and CDR2 SVGEGT. CDR3 DNA: TGTGCCAGCAGTACCTCGAGCGTGATGAGGAACACTGAAGCTTTCTTT. Translation gives CASSTSSVMRNTEAFF.

This clonotype was detected only a few times. The chain joins TRBV6-1 to TRBJ1-5; the match to TRBD1 covers 8 bases. The CDR3 has 15 residues. Germline CDR1 reads MNHNS; CDR2 reads SASEGT. Trimming removed 4 bases from V and 3 bases from J; junction bases left unmatched: 5. CDR3 coding DNA: TGTGCCAGCAGTGTGACAGGGGCTTCCAATCAGCCCCAGCATTTT. It translates to CASSVTGASNQPQHF.

Only a few counts were recorded for this clonotype. This chain connects TRBV12-3 or TRBV12-4 to TRBJ2-1, with D possibly TRBD2 on 6 matching bases. With 6 bases removed from V and 6 bases from J, the gap between germline ends came to 18 bases. This CDR3 is built from 15 residues. The CDR3 reads CASSPPGVGGNEQFF. Here the CDR3 DNA reads TGTGCCAGCAGCCCACCGGGAGTTGGTGGCAATGAGCAGTTCTTC.

By share, this clonotype ranks as medium-sized. The rearrangement links TRBV7-2 to TRBJ1-2, with D possibly being TRBD1 (6 bases). Germline-derived CDR1 and CDR2 are SGHTA and FQGNSA. V was cut by 5 bases and J by 3 bases, with 10 bases left in between. The length of the CDR3 is 13 residues. The CDR3 loop is CASSPRQDYGYTF. CDR3 nucleotides: TGTGCCAGCAGCCCAAGACAGGACTATGGCTACACCTTC.

This clonotype was picked up a small number of times. The V gene is TRBV25-1, the J gene TRBJ2-7, with D hard to call. Trimming cost V 4 bases and J 5 bases, with 6 bases left between them. The CDR3 runs to 11 residues. Germline CDR1 is MGHDK and CDR2 is SYGVNS. The CDR3 spells CASSVGHEQYF. The CDR3 region has the DNA TGTGCCAGCAGTGTGGGCCACGAGCAGTACTTC.

Relative to its sample, this clonotype is medium-sized. This chain uses TRBV10-3 with TRBJ1-4; possibly TRBD1 for D (6 bases). Trimming cost V 2 bases and J 6 bases, with 16 bases left between them. The germline gives CDR1 ENHRY, CDR2 SYGVKD. There are 16 residues in the CDR3. The CDR3 DNA sequence: TGTGCCATCAGTGAGCGGAGGGGGTTTGCGGATGAAAAACTGTTTTTT. Protein: CAISERRGFADEKLFF.

This clonotype showed up just a few times. V usage is TRBV29-1 and J usage is TRBJ1-5, with D maybe TRBD1 (5 bases). Trimming removed 1 base at V and 2 bases at J, with 15 bases between. There are 16 residues in the CDR3. The germline CDR1 and CDR2 sequences are SQVTM and ANQGSEA. CDR3 amino acids: CSVEVDGARGNQPQHF. Written as DNA, the CDR3 is TGCAGCGTTGAAGTGGACGGGGCGCGGGGCAATCAGCCCCAGCATTTT.

By sample fraction, this clonotype is medium-sized. The chain links TRBV29-1 to TRBJ1-1, with a possible D match to TRBD1 (5 bases). The V gene's germline CDR1 is SQVTM and CDR2 ANQGSEA. The CDR3 extends over 12 amino acids. The V end was cut by 5 bases, the J end by 4 bases, with 11 bases between. CDR3 sequence: CSVWGLGTEAFF. The CDR3 DNA is TGCAGCGTTTGGGGCCTGGGCACTGAAGCTTTCTTT.

This clonotype was seen ten or more times. This chain uses TRBV28 with TRBJ1-2; a possible D gene is TRBD1 (5 bases). With 2 bases removed from V and 5 bases from J, the gap between germline ends came to 12 bases. The CDR3 is made up of 14 amino acids. The germline CDR1 and CDR2 sequences are MDHEN and SYDVKM. The CDR3: CASSLSVGPYGYTF. The CDR3 DNA sequence: TGTGCCAGCAGTTTAAGCGTGGGGCCTTATGGCTACACCTTC.

The V and J genes are TRBV19 and TRBJ2-3; 9 bases line up with TRBD2. Germline CDR1 LNHDA, CDR2 SQIVND (reference sequence). The V segment lost 6 bases and the J segment 1 base; nucleotides outside the gene matches: 11. The CDR3 totals 17 residues. The CDR3 nucleotides are TGTGCCAGTAGCAAGTCCCTAGCGGGGACCCGCACAGATACGCAGTATTTT. Its protein is CASSKSLAGTRTDTQYF. The whole variable domain, remainder taken from reference TRBV19 and TRBJ2-3, is DGGITQSPKYLFRKEGQNVTLSCEQNLNHDAMYWYRQDPGQGLRLIYYSQIVNDFQKGDIAEGYSVSREKKESFPLTVTSAQKNPTAFYLCASSKSLAGTRTDTQYFGPGTRLTVL.

V gene TRBV6-1 combines with J gene TRBJ2-7, with 8 bases that match TRBD1. The germline CDR1 and CDR2 sequences are MNHNS and SASEGT. J lost 7 bases, V lost 5 bases, and 13 bases had no gene match. The CDR3 covers 15 residues. The CDR3 DNA reads as TGTGCCAGCAGTAGTTCGTGGCAGGGGGCGAGGGAGCAGTACTTC. Its protein is CASSSSWQGAREQYF.

This sequence joins TRBV7-3 and TRBJ2-3, with D possibly being TRBD2 (5 bases). The V and J ends lost 1 base and 4 bases respectively, with 6 bases between them. Germline CDR1 reads SGHTA; CDR2 reads FQGTGA. The CDR3 is 13 residues long. For the CDR3, the DNA is TGTGCCAGCAGCTTAAATAGCGCAGATACGCAGTATTTT. Translation gives CASSLNSADTQYF.

By its share, this clonotype is medium-sized. In DNA, the CDR3 is TGTGCCAGCAGTAGGGTCGGGCGGGGTCACAATGAGCAGTTCTTC. It codes for CASSRVGRGHNEQFF. V and J are TRBV6-5 and TRBJ2-1, with a tentative D call TRBD2 (6 bases). Trimming stripped 5 bases from V and 5 bases from J, with 16 bases between. The CDR3 is 15 amino acids. Germline CDR1 reads MNHEY; CDR2 reads SVGAGI.

The chain combines TRBV20-1 with TRBJ1-2; D remains ambiguous. CDR1 and CDR2 (germline): DFQATT, SNEGSKA (reference sequence). This CDR3 has 13 residues. Trimming cost V 7 bases and J 2 bases, with 14 bases left between them. CDR3 in amino acids: CSVPDATNYGYTF. DNA for the CDR3: TGCAGTGTTCCGGACGCCACCAACTATGGCTACACCTTC.

The table lists this clonotype with a few counts. CDR3 in DNA: TGTGCCAGTAGTCTCAACCGCCTCAACACCGGGGGCGGGGAAAAACTGTTTTTT. Translated: CASSLNRLNTGGGEKLFF. The chain links TRBV19 to TRBJ1-4, with D possibly matching TRBD1 (6 bases). CDR1 LNHDA and CDR2 SQIVND come from the germline V gene (reference sequence). V was clipped by 5 bases and J by 8 bases, with 27 bases between them. There are 18 residues in the CDR3.

The chain combines TRBV20-1 with TRBJ2-7; D gene ambiguous. Trimming took 5 bases from V and 0 from J, leaving 14 bases between them. The germline V gene encodes CDR1 DFQATT and CDR2 SNEGSKA (reference sequence). The CDR3 runs to 14 residues. DNA of the CDR3: TGCAGTGCTGCAGCCCGACTTAGCTCCTACGAGCAGTACTTC. Its translation is CSAAARLSSYEQYF.

Within the sample, this clonotype is medium-sized. The chain links TRBV6-6 to TRBJ1-1; D call uncertain. The ends were cut back, 2 bases at V and 0 bases at J, with 7 bases in the middle. The CDR3 runs to 14 residues. Germline V gene lookup returns CDR1 MNHNY and CDR2 SVGAGI (reference sequence). The CDR3 nucleotides are TGTGCCAGCAGTTACGGTAGTCTGAACACTGAAGCTTTCTTT. Protein sequence: CASSYGSLNTEAFF.

This clonotype showed up just a few times. The V call is TRBV28, the J call TRBJ2-3; D might be TRBD1 (6 bases). CDR3 length equals 14 residues. Trimming took 5 bases from V and 4 from J, leaving 13 bases between them. Germline loops: CDR1 MDHEN, CDR2 SYDVKM. The CDR3 bases are TGTGCCAGCAGTCCCGGGACAAAGGCAGATACGCAGTATTTT. Protein: CASSPGTKADTQYF.

Concerning this clonotype: It differs at one base from a far larger clone, so likely a read error. Here the CDR3 reads CASSESGLAGDTYNEQFF. As DNA, the CDR3 is TGTGCCAGCAGTGAGTCTGGGCTAGCGGGGGACACCTACAATGAGCAGTTCTTC. V and J are TRBV6-2 or TRBV6-3 and TRBJ2-1; 10 positions agree with TRBD2. V lost 5 bases to trimming and J lost 2 bases; unmatched junction nucleotides: 12. The CDR3 has 18 residues. CDR1 MNHEY and CDR2 SVGEGT come from the germline V gene.

J is TRBJ2-7 and V is TRBV19; no clear D gene. The CDR3 covers 13 residues. V was shortened by 7 bases and J by 2 bases, with 12 bases between the two germline ends. Looked up from germline, CDR1 is LNHDA and CDR2 is SQIVND (reference sequence). The CDR3 loop reads CASMQTNTYEQYF. The CDR3 DNA sequence: TGTGCCAGTATGCAGACGAATACCTACGAGCAGTACTTC.

The V and J genes are TRBV12-3 or TRBV12-4 and TRBJ2-5, with 11 bases aligning to TRBD2. The CDR3 totals 17 residues. V lost 2 bases to trimming and J lost 5 bases; unmatched junction nucleotides: 10. CDR3 sequence reads: CASSLSGVAGGRETQYF. As DNA, the CDR3 is TGTGCCAGCAGTTTATCGGGTGTAGCGGGGGGGCGGGAGACCCAGTACTTC.

In this sample, this clonotype is medium-sized (0.01 to 0.1%). This rearrangement joins TRBV9 to TRBJ2-3; perhaps TRBD2 as D (5 bases). The CDR3 extends over 17 amino acids. V lost 0 bases to trimming and J lost 2 bases, with 16 bases between them. Looked up from germline, CDR1 is SGDLS and CDR2 is YYNGEE. CDR3 residues: CASSVGRSSEYTDTQYF. The CDR3 DNA reads as TGTGCCAGCAGCGTAGGGAGGAGTTCAGAATACACAGATACGCAGTATTTT.

The chain uses TRBV25-1 and TRBJ1-1; 8 nucleotides align to TRBD1. Germline CDR1 MGHDK, CDR2 SYGVNS. V shed 8 bases and J 1 base; nucleotides not matched to a gene: 3. The length of the CDR3 is 13 residues. The CDR3 is CASWGQANTEAFF. In nucleotides, the CDR3 is TGTGCCAGCTGGGGACAGGCGAACACTGAAGCTTTCTTT.

The chain joins TRBV6-5 to TRBJ1-3, with D uncertain. Germline V gene lookup returns CDR1 MNHEY and CDR2 SVGAGI. CDR3 length: 16 residues. V shed 6 bases and J shed 0 bases, with 15 bases lying between them. The CDR3 DNA follows: TGTGCCAGCAGCGCTCCTAGACACCTCTCTGGAAACACCATATATTTT. It encodes CASSAPRHLSGNTIYF.

This chain uses TRBV20-1 with TRBJ1-2; no clear D. Between the trimmed V and J ends, which lost 3 bases and 3 bases, there was a span of 11 bases. CDR3 length: 13 amino acids. Germline V CDR1 and CDR2: DFQATT, SNEGSKA (reference sequence). This CDR3 is CSARIRGDYGYTF. The DNA for the CDR3 is TGCAGTGCTAGGATTAGAGGCGACTATGGCTACACCTTC.

This rearrangement joins TRBV20-1 to TRBJ2-5, with TRBD2 matching over 11 bases. The CDR3 spans 14 residues. The J segment lost 2 bases and the V segment lost 7 bases, leaving 6 bases of the junction unmatched. CDR1 DFQATT and CDR2 SNEGSKA come from the germline V gene (reference sequence). In DNA, the CDR3 is TGCAGTGTACTGCCTAGCGGGAGGCAAGAGACCCAGTACTTC. Translation gives CSVLPSGRQETQYF.

The V gene is TRBV12-3 or TRBV12-4, the J gene TRBJ1-3; no definite D call. Trimming took 7 bases from V and 0 from J, leaving 13 bases between them. The CDR3 runs to 15 residues. The CDR3 reads CASTKVAISGNTIYF. For the CDR3, the DNA is TGTGCCAGCACAAAAGTGGCAATCTCTGGAAACACCATATATTTT.